This TCR beta chain was recovered during a study of regulatory T cells in long-lasting Graves disease. The CDR3 loop spans 13 amino acids. Trimming stripped 6 bases from V and 5 bases from J, with 13 bases between. Per germline, CDR1 SGHNT and CDR2 YYREEE (reference sequence). The time point was: newly diagnosed GD, antithyroid drugs for less than 3 months. The TCR library was made from RNA that had been extracted from PBMCs in TRIzol. Library construction for TCR beta used iRepertoire HTBI primers and Arm-PCR of CDR3 regions. MiXCR, run by TCRdb on the multiplex PCR reads, gives a single entry per CDR3 protein. The sample has about 540,000 distinct CDR3 sequences; roughly 13% are singletons. The same data also contributed to another study, on T cells in Graves' hyperthyroidism and ophthalmopathy. That report notes: Calling Graves' hyperthyroidism stable meant ophthalmopathy did not progress within 18 months.

The clonotype comes from a man aged 25-45 years with Graves disease. The chain links TRBV5-4 to TRBJ2-3; tentatively, D is TRBD2 (5 bases). Sequenced material: peripheral blood mononuclear cells (PBMCs), taken at new diagnosis, from a patient treated with antithyroid drugs. The CDR3: CASMDAGGDTQYF. The CDR3 region has the DNA TGTGCCAGCATGGATGCGGGTGGAGATACGCAGTATTTT.